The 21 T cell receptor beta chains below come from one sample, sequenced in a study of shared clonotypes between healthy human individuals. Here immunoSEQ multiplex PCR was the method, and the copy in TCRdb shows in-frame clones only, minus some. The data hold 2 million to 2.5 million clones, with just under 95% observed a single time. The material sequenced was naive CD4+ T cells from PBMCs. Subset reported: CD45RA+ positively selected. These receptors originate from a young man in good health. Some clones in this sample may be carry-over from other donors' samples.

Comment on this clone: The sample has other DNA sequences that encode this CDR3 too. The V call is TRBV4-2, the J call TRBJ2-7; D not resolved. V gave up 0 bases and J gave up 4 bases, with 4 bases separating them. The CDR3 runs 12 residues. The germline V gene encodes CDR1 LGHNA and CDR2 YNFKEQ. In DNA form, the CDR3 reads TGTGCCAGCAGCCAAGATTCATACGAGCAGTACTTC. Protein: CASSQDSYEQYF.

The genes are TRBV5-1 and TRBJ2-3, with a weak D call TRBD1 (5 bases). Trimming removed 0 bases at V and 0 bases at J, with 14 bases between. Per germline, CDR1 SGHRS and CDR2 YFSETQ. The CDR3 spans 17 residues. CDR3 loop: CASSLAVNGASTDTQYF. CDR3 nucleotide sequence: TGCGCCAGCAGCTTGGCCGTAAATGGGGCGAGCACAGATACGCAGTATTTT.

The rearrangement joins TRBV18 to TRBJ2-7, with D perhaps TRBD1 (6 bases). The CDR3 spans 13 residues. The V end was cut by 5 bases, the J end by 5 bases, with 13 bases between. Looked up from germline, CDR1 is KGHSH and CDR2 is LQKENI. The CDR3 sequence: CASSDGQRNEQYF. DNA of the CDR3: TGTGCCAGCTCAGACGGACAGCGTAACGAGCAGTACTTC. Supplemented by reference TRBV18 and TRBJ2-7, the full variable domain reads NAGVMQNPRHLVRRRGQEARLRCSPMKGHSHVYWYRQLPEEGLKFMVYLQKENIIDESGMPKERFSAEFPKEGPSILRIQQVVRGDSAAYFCASSDGQRNEQYFGPGTRLTVT.

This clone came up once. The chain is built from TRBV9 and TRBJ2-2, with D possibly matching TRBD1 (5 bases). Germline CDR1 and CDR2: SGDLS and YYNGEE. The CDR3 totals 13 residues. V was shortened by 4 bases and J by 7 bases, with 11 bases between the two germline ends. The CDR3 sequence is CASSKGVNGELFF. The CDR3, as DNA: TGTGCCAGCAGCAAAGGGGTGAACGGGGAGCTGTTTTTT.

The CDR3 DNA reads as TGTGCCAGTACCAACCGGGGGGTTGCCGGGGAGCTGTTTTTT. Protein product: CASTNRGVAGELFF. This chain links TRBV19 with TRBJ2-2; TRBD2 agrees at 7 bases. CDR1 and CDR2 from the germline V gene are LNHDA and SQIVND (reference sequence). This CDR3 is 14 amino acids long. V shed 7 bases, J shed 6 bases, and the junction held 8 bases outside the gene matches.

CDR3 amino acids: CATSSKGQQITGELFF. As DNA, the CDR3 is TGTGCCACCAGCAGCAAGGGACAGCAAATCACCGGGGAGCTGTTTTTT. V is TRBV15 and J is TRBJ2-2; 7 bases align to TRBD1. The CDR3 has 16 residues. J gave up 4 bases and V 3 bases, and 8 bases lay outside the gene matches. CDR1 is LNHNV, CDR2 YYDKDF, per germline (reference sequence).

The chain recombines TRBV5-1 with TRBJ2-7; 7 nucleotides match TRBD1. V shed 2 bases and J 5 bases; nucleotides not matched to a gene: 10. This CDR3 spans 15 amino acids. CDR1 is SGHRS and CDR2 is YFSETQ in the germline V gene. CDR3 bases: TGCGCCAGCAGCTTCTACACAACAGGGGAGAACGAGCAGTACTTC. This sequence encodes CASSFYTTGENEQYF.

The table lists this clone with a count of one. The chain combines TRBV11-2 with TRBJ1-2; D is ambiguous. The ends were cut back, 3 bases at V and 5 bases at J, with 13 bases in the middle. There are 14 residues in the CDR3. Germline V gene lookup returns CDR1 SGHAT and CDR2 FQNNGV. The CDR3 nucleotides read TGTGCCAGCAGCTTCATCGACGCGGCTTATGGCTACACCTTC. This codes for CASSFIDAAYGYTF.

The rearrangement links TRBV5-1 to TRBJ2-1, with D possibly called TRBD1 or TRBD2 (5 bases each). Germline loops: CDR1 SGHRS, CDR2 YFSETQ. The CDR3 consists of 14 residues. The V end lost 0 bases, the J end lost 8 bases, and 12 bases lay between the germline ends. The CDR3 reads CASSLEVRGDEQFF. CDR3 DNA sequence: TGCGCCAGCAGCTTGGAGGTGAGGGGAGATGAGCAGTTCTTC.

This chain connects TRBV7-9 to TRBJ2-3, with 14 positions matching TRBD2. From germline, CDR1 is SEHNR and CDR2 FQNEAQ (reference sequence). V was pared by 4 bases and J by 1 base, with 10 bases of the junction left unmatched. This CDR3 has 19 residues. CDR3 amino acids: CASSSTGTSGSFGTDTQYF. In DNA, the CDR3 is TGTGCCAGCAGCTCGACCGGGACTAGCGGGAGTTTCGGCACAGATACGCAGTATTTT.

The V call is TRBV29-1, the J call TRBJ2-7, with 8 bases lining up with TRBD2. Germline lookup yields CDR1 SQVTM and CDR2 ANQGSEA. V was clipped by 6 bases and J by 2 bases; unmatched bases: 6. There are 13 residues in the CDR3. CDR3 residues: CSVGRDTAYEQYF. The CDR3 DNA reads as TGCAGCGTCGGGAGGGACACCGCCTACGAGCAGTACTTC.

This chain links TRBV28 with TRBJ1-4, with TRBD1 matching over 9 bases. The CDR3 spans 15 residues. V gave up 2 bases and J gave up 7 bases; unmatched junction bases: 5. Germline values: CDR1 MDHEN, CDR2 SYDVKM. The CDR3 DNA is TGTGCCAGCAGTTTAAGCCCGACAGGGGGTGAAAAACTGTTTTTT. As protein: CASSLSPTGGEKLFF.

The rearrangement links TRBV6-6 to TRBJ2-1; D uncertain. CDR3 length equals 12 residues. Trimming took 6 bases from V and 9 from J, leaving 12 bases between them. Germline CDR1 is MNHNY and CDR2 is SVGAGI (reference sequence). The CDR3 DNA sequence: TGTGCCAGCAGAAAGGGTGACGGTGAGCAGTTCTTC. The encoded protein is CASRKGDGEQFF.

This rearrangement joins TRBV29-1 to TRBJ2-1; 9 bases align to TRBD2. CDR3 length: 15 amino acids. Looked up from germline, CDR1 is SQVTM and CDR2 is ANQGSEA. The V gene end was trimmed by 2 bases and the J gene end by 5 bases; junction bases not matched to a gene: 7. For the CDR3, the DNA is TGCAGCGTTGAAAGGGGCGGGAGGGGCAACAATGAGCAGTTCTTC. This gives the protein CSVERGGRGNNEQFF.

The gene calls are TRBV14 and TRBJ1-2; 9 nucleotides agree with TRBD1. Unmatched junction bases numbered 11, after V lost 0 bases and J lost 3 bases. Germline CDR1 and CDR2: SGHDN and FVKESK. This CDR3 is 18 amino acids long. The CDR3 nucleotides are TGTGCCAGCAGCCAAGATGGGGGACAGGGTTTATACGACTATGGCTACACCTTC. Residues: CASSQDGGQGLYDYGYTF. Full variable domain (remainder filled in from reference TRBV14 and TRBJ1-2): EAGVTQFPSHSVIEKGQTVTLRCDPISGHDNLYWYRRVMGKEIKFLLHFVKESKQDESGMPNNRFLAERTGGTYSTLKVQPAELEDSGVYFCASSQDGGQGLYDYGYTFGSGTRLTVV.

CDR3 loop: CASSLQGVGYTF. The CDR3 coding sequence is TGTGCCAGCAGCTTACAAGGGGTTGGCTACACCTTC. The chain recombines TRBV7-9 with TRBJ1-2; D possibly corresponds to TRBD1 (5 bases). Germline V lookup: CDR1 SEHNR, CDR2 FQNEAQ (reference sequence). This CDR3 has 12 residues. The V end lost 2 bases, the J end lost 7 bases, and 8 bases lay between the germline ends.

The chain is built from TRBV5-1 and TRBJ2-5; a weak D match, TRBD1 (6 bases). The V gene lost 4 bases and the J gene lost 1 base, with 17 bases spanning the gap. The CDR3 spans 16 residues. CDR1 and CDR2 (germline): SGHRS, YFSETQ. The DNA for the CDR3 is TGCGCCAGCAGCCAAGGGGGTGGAGTGGGCCAAGAGACCCAGTACTTC. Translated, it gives CASSQGGGVGQETQYF.

CDR3 DNA sequence: TGTGCCAGCAGCCTCGGACAGACTGGAAACACCATATATTTT. As protein: CASSLGQTGNTIYF. V usage is TRBV7-6 and J usage is TRBJ1-3; D perhaps matches TRBD1 (6 bases). V shed 5 bases and J shed 2 bases, with 10 bases lying between them. The CDR3 is 14 amino acids. Germline values: CDR1 SGHVS, CDR2 FNYEAQ.

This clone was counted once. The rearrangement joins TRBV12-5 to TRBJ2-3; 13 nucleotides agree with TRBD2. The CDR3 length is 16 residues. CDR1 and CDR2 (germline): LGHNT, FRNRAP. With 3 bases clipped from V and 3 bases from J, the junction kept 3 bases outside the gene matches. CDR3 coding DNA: TGTGCTAGTGGTTTCGGGACTAGCGGGATAACAGATACGCAGTATTTT. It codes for CASGFGTSGITDTQYF.

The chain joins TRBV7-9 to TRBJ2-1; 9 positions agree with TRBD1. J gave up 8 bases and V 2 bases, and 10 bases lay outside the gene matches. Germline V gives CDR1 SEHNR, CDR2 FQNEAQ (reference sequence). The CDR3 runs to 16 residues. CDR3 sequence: CASSLPASGTGYEQFF. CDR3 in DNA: TGTGCCAGCAGCTTACCCGCCTCCGGGACAGGGTATGAGCAGTTCTTC.

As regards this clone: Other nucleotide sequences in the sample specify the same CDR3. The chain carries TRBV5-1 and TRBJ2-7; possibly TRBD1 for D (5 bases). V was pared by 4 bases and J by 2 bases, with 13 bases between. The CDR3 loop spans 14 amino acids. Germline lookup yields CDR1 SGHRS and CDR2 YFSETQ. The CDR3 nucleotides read TGCGCCAGCAGCCCCTTGGGGCAAACCTACGAGCAGTACTTC. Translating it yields CASSPLGQTYEQYF.